The rows below give T cell receptor beta chains drawn from one sample of a study of spatial heterogeneity in lung cancer. From the 5' RACE reads, TCRdb called clonotypes with MiXCR, one entry per CDR3 protein. The sample lists 39,000 or so distinct CDR3 sequences; 7.5% to 8% were seen once. The source material was PBMCs, sampled at surgery. Every receptor here comes from a male donor with early-stage non-small cell lung cancer. CDR3s include the opening cysteine and the closing phenylalanine or tryptophan.

V,CDR3
TRBV7-2,CASSLGRTYNEQFF
TRBV29-1,CSVEAGVNQPQHF
TRBV12-3/TRBV12-4,CASGDRGGYGYTF
TRBV12-3/TRBV12-4,CASSPGQGYTEAFF
TRBV29-1,CSLEVNNEQFF
TRBV5-6,CASSRLDRGAFF
TRBV6-5,CASSTRVGGYEQYF
TRBV5-5,CASSQDRVRTVETQYF
TRBV5-1,CASSSGQANQETQYF
TRBV20-1,CSASHLLASGTYGETQYF
TRBV9,CASSVRGTSGGGEQYF
TRBV7-2,CASQTSGSQNEQFF
TRBV5-4,CASSQGLAGRDEQFF
TRBV11-2,CASSQRGFGNTIYF
TRBV7-9,CASSSQNTDTQYF
TRBV6-2/TRBV6-3,CASSSGLGRPATNEKLFF
TRBV12-3/TRBV12-4,CASSLEISEKLFF
TRBV4-1,CASRLGGMDTGELFF
TRBV12-3/TRBV12-4,CASSFMTGELFF
TRBV7-7,CASSLAGSEETQYF
TRBV29-1,CSVEGNYGYTF
TRBV24-1,CATSGWRKITGELFF
TRBV20-1,CSARGSAIGEQFF
TRBV4-1,CASSQTGDGNTGELFF
TRBV5-1,CASSQDRAKEKLFF
TRBV20-1,CSARGTGDADTQYF
TRBV6-2/TRBV6-3,CASSNNQRIYNEQFF
TRBV19,CASSIPATGIITGANEQFF
TRBV7-6,CASSLDRSSYNEQFF
TRBV18,CASSLPDGFSYEQYF
TRBV5-1,CASSFTTSGSGNEQFF
TRBV20-1,CSAPRSGTTFF
TRBV6-2/TRBV6-3,CASSRPGQGWTDTQYF
TRBV5-1,CASSPRQGANEQYF
TRBV4-3,CASSQDLREKLFF
TRBV7-9,CASSPRQSTDTQYF
TRBV7-8,CASSRQGLWETQYF
TRBV12-3/TRBV12-4,CASSKEIGQFF
TRBV6-2/TRBV6-3,CASSSAGTRSYTF
TRBV6-5,CASSYRPEGVRNEQFF
TRBV18,CASSPSNPRGDTQYF
TRBV6-4,CASSDRSTDTQYF
TRBV6-2/TRBV6-3,CATTYGTSGSTDTQYF
TRBV28,CAGETSGRAGEQVF
TRBV7-9,CASSPTFRLSNQPQHF
TRBV6-1,CASSGDGQGTVQPQHF
TRBV7-2,CASSLSATKTDTQYF
TRBV6-4,CASSDPTGPSTDTQYF
TRBV6-5,CASSATGNEQYF
TRBV7-7,CASTPQGIGEQFF
TRBV7-9,CATLLSSGSNEQFF
TRBV19,CASQSGGGPPGELFF
TRBV20-1,CSASAHQDTQYF
TRBV27,CASSKGQNHYGYTF